Listed here are 26 T cell receptor beta chains from one sample, sequenced in a study of blood T cell repertoires in COVID-19. This table comes from immunoSEQ multiplex PCR, and its TCRdb copy is limited to in-frame clones, with some not included. This table holds about 80,000 clones, about 80% found once. Source material: peripheral blood. The receptors stem from a man older than 75 with acute or convalescent COVID-19.

J is TRBJ2-3 and V is TRBV7-9, with a tentative D call TRBD2 (6 bases). The CDR3 totals 16 residues. Trimming removed 8 bases at V and 2 bases at J, with 20 bases between. Germline CDR1 and CDR2: SEHNR and FQNEAQ (reference sequence). CDR3: CASPPAGRIFTDTQYF. For the CDR3, the DNA is TGTGCCAGCCCCCCTGCGGGACGGATATTCACAGATACGCAGTATTTT.

V and J are TRBV7-9 and TRBJ1-3; possible D gene TRBD1, 6 bases. The CDR3 extends over 15 amino acids. Trimming removed 2 bases at V and 0 bases at J, with 8 bases between. CDR1 and CDR2 (germline): SEHNR, FQNEAQ (reference sequence). The CDR3 spells CASSLTGSSGNTIYF. The CDR3 bases are TGTGCCAGCAGCTTAACAGGGTCCTCTGGAAACACCATATATTTT.

The chain is built from TRBV4-2 and TRBJ1-3; 11 bases are a match to TRBD1. Germline V CDR1 and CDR2: LGHNA, YNFKEQ. This CDR3 has 16 residues. V shed 5 bases, J shed 4 bases, and the junction held 7 bases outside the gene matches. CDR3 amino acids: CASSGRTGGPGNTIYF. The CDR3 DNA follows: TGTGCCAGCAGCGGACGGACAGGGGGCCCCGGAAACACCATATATTTT.

The gene calls are TRBV7-8 and TRBJ2-7, with D possibly TRBD2 on 6 matching bases. V was trimmed by 5 bases and J by 5 bases, leaving 22 bases between them. The CDR3 has 16 residues. Germline CDR1 SGHVS, CDR2 FQNEAQ. The CDR3 DNA is TGTGCCAGCAGCCTAGGCTCGGCGGGATCCCTCAACGAGCAGTACTTC. The encoded protein is CASSLGSAGSLNEQYF. The full variable domain, rest sourced from reference TRBV7-8 and TRBJ2-7, is GAGVSQSPRYKVAKRGQDVALRCDPISGHVSLFWYQQALGQGPEFLTYFQNEAQLDKSGLPSDRFFAERPEGSVSTLKIQRTQQEDSAVYLCASSLGSAGSLNEQYFGPGTRLTVT.

The V gene is TRBV19, the J gene TRBJ2-7, with TRBD2 matching over 8 bases. Germline V gives CDR1 LNHDA, CDR2 SQIVND (reference sequence). With V trimmed by 4 bases and J by 2 bases, 7 bases remained unmatched. The CDR3 consists of 15 residues. CDR3 region: CASSSSYGGAYEQYF. CDR3 coding DNA: TGTGCCAGTAGTAGCTCCTACGGGGGGGCCTACGAGCAGTACTTC.

This chain joins TRBV7-9 and TRBJ2-7; 10 nucleotides align to TRBD1. Germline trimming cut 5 bases from V and 3 bases from J; bases unmatched to any gene: 4. The germline CDR1 and CDR2 sequences are SEHNR and FQNEAQ (reference sequence). The CDR3 runs to 14 residues. This CDR3 reads CASSMGQGFYEQYF. CDR3 nucleotides: TGTGCCAGCAGCATGGGACAGGGGTTCTACGAGCAGTACTTC.

The rearrangement links TRBV13 to TRBJ2-7; TRBD1 is a possible D gene (6 bases). The CDR3 sequence is 16 residues long. Trimming took off 4 bases at V and 1 base at J, with 17 bases between the two ends. The germline V gene encodes CDR1 PRHDT and CDR2 FYEKMQ (reference sequence). CDR3: CASSSTTGTKSYEQYF. The DNA of the CDR3 is TGTGCCAGCAGCTCAACAACCGGGACAAAATCCTACGAGCAGTACTTC.

This clone was observed a handful of times. The V and J genes are TRBV12-5 and TRBJ2-1; 8 bases agree with TRBD2. Losses at the gene ends were 5 bases for V and 7 bases for J; bases not matched to a gene: 7. This CDR3 spans 14 amino acids. Germline V gene data show CDR1 as LGHNT and CDR2 as FRNRAP. The CDR3, as DNA: TGTGCTAGTGGTGGACTAGCCGAGGGGAATGAGCAGTTCTTC. It yields the protein CASGGLAEGNEQFF.

The rearrangement joins TRBV7-9 to TRBJ2-1, with D unclear. Trimming took off 5 bases at V and 9 bases at J, with 8 bases between the two ends. The CDR3 has 11 residues. The germline CDR1 and CDR2 sequences are SEHNR and FQNEAQ (reference sequence). CDR3 region: CASSPYGEQFF. DNA of the CDR3: TGTGCCAGCAGCCCCTACGGTGAGCAGTTCTTC.

The chain joins TRBV5-1 to TRBJ2-2; TRBD1 aligns across 9 bases. Trimming took 4 bases from V and 5 from J; bases not matched to a gene: 9. The CDR3 has 16 amino acids. Germline V CDR1 and CDR2: SGHRS, YFSETQ. The CDR3 DNA reads as TGCGCCAGCAGCGCCGAACCCGGGACAGGGACCGGGGAGCTGTTTTTT. This codes for CASSAEPGTGTGELFF.

The chain joins TRBV3-1 (or the pseudogene TRBV3-2) to TRBJ2-1; TRBD2 agrees at 11 bases. CDR1 and CDR2 from the germline V gene are LGHDT and YNNKEL (reference sequence). The V and J ends lost 4 bases and 6 bases, in that order; junction bases with no gene match: 11. The CDR3 is 17 residues long. The CDR3 here is CASSPGFSGGASNEQFF. The CDR3 DNA follows: TGTGCCAGCAGCCCGGGGTTTAGCGGGGGGGCGAGCAATGAGCAGTTCTTC.

CDR3 residues: CASRPASGGYNEQFF. In DNA form, the CDR3 reads TGTGCCAGCAGGCCAGCTAGCGGGGGCTACAATGAGCAGTTCTTC. The chain uses TRBV6-5 and TRBJ2-1; 10 bases are a match to TRBD2. The CDR3 is 15 amino acids. The germline CDR1 and CDR2 sequences are MNHEY and SVGAGI. V shed 6 bases and J 3 bases; nucleotides not matched to a gene: 5.

The V gene is TRBV3-1 (or the pseudogene TRBV3-2), the J gene TRBJ2-1; 12 bases are shared with TRBD1. Unmatched junction bases numbered 5, after V lost 4 bases and J lost 7 bases. The CDR3 is made up of 15 amino acids. CDR1 is LGHDT and CDR2 is YNNKEL in the germline V gene (reference sequence). CDR3 coding DNA: TGTGCCAGCAGCCGGGACAGGGGGCTGACAAATGAGCAGTTCTTC. It codes for CASSRDRGLTNEQFF.

In this sample, this clone turned up a few times. The V and J genes are TRBV11-2 and TRBJ1-3; TRBD1 matches at 8 bases. This CDR3 comprises 17 residues. The V segment lost 6 bases and the J segment 3 bases; nucleotides outside the gene matches: 13. Per the germline V gene, CDR1 is SGHAT and CDR2 is FQNNGV. As DNA, the CDR3 is TGTGCCAGCAGTCAAATTGTCAGGGGGCAAGATGGAAACACCATATATTTT. This gives the protein CASSQIVRGQDGNTIYF.

This chain's CDR3 is CASSPGPGKTYEQYF. The CDR3 DNA reads TGTGCCAGCAGCCCCGGGCCAGGGAAAACCTACGAGCAGTACTTC. V and J are TRBV6-5 and TRBJ2-7; D perhaps matches TRBD1 (5 bases). The CDR3 covers 15 residues. Trimming removed 6 bases from V and 2 bases from J, with 17 bases in between. CDR1 and CDR2 from the germline V gene are MNHEY and SVGAGI.

The chain has TRBV7-3 and TRBJ2-1, with D possibly matching TRBD2 (6 bases). CDR1 is SGHTA and CDR2 is FQGTGA in the germline V gene. The CDR3 is 15 amino acids. The ends were cut back, 5 bases at V and 2 bases at J, with 13 bases in the middle. This CDR3 reads CASSAGQSAYNEQFF. The CDR3 nucleotides read TGTGCCAGCAGCGCGGGGCAGTCAGCCTACAATGAGCAGTTCTTC.

The sample holds one count of this clone. The chain recombines TRBV9 with TRBJ1-1, with 9 bases aligning to TRBD1. V was clipped by 3 bases and J by 9 bases; unmatched bases: 9. CDR3 size: 14 residues. Per germline, CDR1 SGDLS and CDR2 YYNGEE. In nucleotides, the CDR3 is TGTGCCAGCAGCGCCGGGACAGGGCAGTCGCAAGCTTTCTTT. This gives the protein CASSAGTGQSQAFF. Filled out from reference TRBV9 and TRBJ1-1, the complete variable domain reads DSGVTQTPKHLITATGQRVTLRCSPRSGDLSVYWYQQSLDQGLQFLIQYYNGEERAKGNILERFSAQQFPDLHSELNLSSLELGDSALYFCASSAGTGQSQAFFGQGTRLTVV.

The count of this clone is one. The V gene is TRBV2, the J gene TRBJ2-5, with 9 bases identical to TRBD1. Trimming cost V 3 bases and J 4 bases; bases outside gene matches: 6. This CDR3 comprises 15 residues. From germline, CDR1 is SNHLY and CDR2 FYNNEI. This CDR3 reads CASSDPGQGRETQYF. The CDR3 DNA follows: TGTGCCAGCAGTGACCCCGGACAGGGGAGAGAGACCCAGTACTTC.

The chain joins TRBV5-6 to TRBJ1-2, with 8 positions matching TRBD1. CDR1 and CDR2 from the germline V gene are SGHDT and YYEEEE. There are 15 residues in the CDR3. V lost 2 bases and J lost 4; bases outside the gene matches: 7. CDR3 DNA: TGTGCCAGCAGCTTCCAGCAGGGGGCCTTCTATGGCTACACCTTC. Translation gives CASSFQQGAFYGYTF.

V is TRBV5-1 and J is TRBJ2-2, with 8 positions matching TRBD2. V lost 6 bases, J lost 6 bases, and 13 bases stayed unmatched. The CDR3 contains 16 residues. Per the germline V gene, CDR1 is SGHRS and CDR2 is YFSETQ. For the CDR3, the DNA is TGCGCCAGCACCCTATCGGCGGGGGGATCTTCCGGGGAGCTGTTTTTT. Translating gives CASTLSAGGSSGELFF.

This clone showed up just once. The CDR3 region is CASSLSGGRHNEQFF. The CDR3 DNA sequence: TGCGCCAGCAGCCTTAGCGGGGGGAGACACAATGAGCAGTTCTTC. The chain carries TRBV5-1 and TRBJ2-1, with 10 bases that match TRBD2. CDR3 length: 15 amino acids. The trim removed 4 bases at V and 5 bases at J, leaving 6 bases unmatched. The germline V gene encodes CDR1 SGHRS and CDR2 YFSETQ.

The chain employs TRBV6-5 and TRBJ1-4; D is possibly TRBD1 (6 bases). The CDR3 totals 14 residues. CDR1 and CDR2 from the germline V gene are MNHEY and SVGAGI. With 6 bases removed from V and 2 bases from J, the gap between germline ends came to 10 bases. The CDR3 loop reads CASRSTGTNEKLFF. The CDR3 nucleotides are TGTGCCAGCAGATCGACAGGCACTAATGAAAAACTGTTTTTT.

This clone has a handful of counts. The V and J genes are TRBV30 and TRBJ1-2; no definite D call. CDR3 length: 13 amino acids. CDR1 and CDR2 (germline): GTSNPN, SVGIG (reference sequence). The germline V and J ends were trimmed by 3 bases and 8 bases, with 16 bases remaining between them. The CDR3 here is CAWSSKGGRGYTF. In DNA form, the CDR3 reads TGTGCCTGGAGCTCAAAGGGAGGACGGGGCTACACCTTC.

The genes are TRBV6-5 and TRBJ1-4; maybe TRBD1 (6 bases). CDR3 length: 15 residues. Trimming pared 4 bases from V and 1 base from J, leaving 10 bases between. Germline V gene data show CDR1 as MNHEY and CDR2 as SVGAGI. CDR3 sequence reads: CASSSQGLTNEKLFF. The CDR3, as DNA: TGTGCCAGCAGTTCCCAGGGGTTAACTAATGAAAAACTGTTTTTT.

The chain couples TRBV6-4 to TRBJ1-1; 11 bases align to TRBD1. CDR1 is MRHNA, CDR2 SNTAGT, per germline. Unmatched junction bases numbered 7, after V lost 5 bases and J lost 5 bases. The CDR3 has 15 residues. The CDR3 loop reads CASSPGTGGKTEAFF. As DNA, the CDR3 is TGTGCCAGCAGTCCCGGGACAGGGGGGAAAACTGAAGCTTTCTTT.

The chain has TRBV21-1 and TRBJ2-7; the table gives TRBD2 as D, unverified against the DNA. TRBV21-1 is recorded as a pseudogene. The CDR3 runs to 21 residues. The CDR3 DNA is TGTGCCAGCAGCAAAGTATCAAGAGGGTTCGAAAGAAGCGTCTGGGACTACGAGCAGTACTTC. Amino acids: CASSKVSRGFERSVWDYEQYF.